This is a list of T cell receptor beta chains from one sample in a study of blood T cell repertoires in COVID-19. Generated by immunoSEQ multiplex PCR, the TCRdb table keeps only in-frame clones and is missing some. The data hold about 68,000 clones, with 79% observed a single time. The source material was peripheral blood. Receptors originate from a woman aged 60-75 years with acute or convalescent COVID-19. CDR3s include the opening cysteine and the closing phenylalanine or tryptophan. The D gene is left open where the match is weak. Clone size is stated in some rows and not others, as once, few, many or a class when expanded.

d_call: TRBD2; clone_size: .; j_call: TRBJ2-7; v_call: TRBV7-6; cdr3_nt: TGTGCCAGCAGGCGGTCACCCGGGACTAGCGGGGACTCCTACGAGCAGTACTTC; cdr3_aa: CASRRSPGTSGDSYEQYF
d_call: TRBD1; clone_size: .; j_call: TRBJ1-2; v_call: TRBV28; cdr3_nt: TGTGCCAGCAGTGGGGATGGGACAGGGTATGGCTACACCTTC; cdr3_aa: CASSGDGTGYGYTF
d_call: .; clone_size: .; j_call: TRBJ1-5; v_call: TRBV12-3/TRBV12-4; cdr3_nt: TGTGCCAGCAGAAGAGATAGCAATCAGCCCCAGCATTTT; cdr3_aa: CASRRDSNQPQHF
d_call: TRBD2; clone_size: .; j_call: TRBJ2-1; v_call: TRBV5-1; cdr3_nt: TGCGCCAGCAGCTTTACTAATAGCGGGGGCCCGTACAATGAGCAGTTCTTC; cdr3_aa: CASSFTNSGGPYNEQFF
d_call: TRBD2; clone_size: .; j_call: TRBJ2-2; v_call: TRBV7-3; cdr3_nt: TGTGCCAGCAGCTCCATAGCGGGGGGGCGAACCGGGGAGCTGTTTTTT; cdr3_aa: CASSSIAGGRTGELFF
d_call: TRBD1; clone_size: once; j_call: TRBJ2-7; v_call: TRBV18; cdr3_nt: TGTGCCAGCTCACCCTGGCAGGGGGCGCCCTACGAGCAGTACTTC; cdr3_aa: CASSPWQGAPYEQYF
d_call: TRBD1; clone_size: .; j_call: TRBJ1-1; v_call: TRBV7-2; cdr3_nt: TGTGCCATTCCGGGACAGGGCACTGAAGCTTTCTTT; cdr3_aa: CAIPGQGTEAFF
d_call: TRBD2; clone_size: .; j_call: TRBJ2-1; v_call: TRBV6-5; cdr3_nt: TGTGCCATCCCACGAGGACAACTAGCGGGTGAGCAGTTCTTC; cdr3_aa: CAIPRGQLAGEQFF
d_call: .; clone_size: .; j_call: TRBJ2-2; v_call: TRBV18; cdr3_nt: TGTGCCAGCTCACCCTCCCGTACCGGGGAGCTGTTTTTT; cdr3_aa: CASSPSRTGELFF
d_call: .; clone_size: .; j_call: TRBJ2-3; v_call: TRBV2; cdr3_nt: TGTGCCAGCAGTGAAGCGACAGTTTACTCTAGCACAGATACGCAGTATTTT; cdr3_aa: CASSEATVYSSTDTQYF
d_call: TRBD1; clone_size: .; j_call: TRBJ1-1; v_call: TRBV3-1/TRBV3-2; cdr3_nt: TGTGCCAGCAGCCGATTCCGGGACAGGGGATCGGTTACTGAAGCTTTCTTT; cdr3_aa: CASSRFRDRGSVTEAFF
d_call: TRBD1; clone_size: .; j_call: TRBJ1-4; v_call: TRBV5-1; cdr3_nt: TGCGCCAGCAGTACAGGGGACGCAACTAATGAAAAACTGTTTTTT; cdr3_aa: CASSTGDATNEKLFF
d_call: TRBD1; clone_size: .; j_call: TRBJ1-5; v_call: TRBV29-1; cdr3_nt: TGCAGCGTTGGACAGGGCAACAATCAGCCCCAGCATTTT; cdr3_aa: CSVGQGNNQPQHF
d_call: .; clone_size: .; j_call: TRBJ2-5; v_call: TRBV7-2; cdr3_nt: TGTGCCAGCAGCTTAGGGGACTCCTTAGAGACCCAGTACTTC; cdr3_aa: CASSLGDSLETQYF
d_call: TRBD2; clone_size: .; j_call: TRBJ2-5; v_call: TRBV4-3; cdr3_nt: TGCGCCAGCAGCCAAGGACTAGCGGGGGGGTACCAAGAGACCCAGTACTTC; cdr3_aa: CASSQGLAGGYQETQYF
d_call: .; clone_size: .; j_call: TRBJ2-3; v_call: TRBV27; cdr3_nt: TGTGCCAGCACCTATTCAGGGGGCACAGATACGCAGTATTTT; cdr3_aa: CASTYSGGTDTQYF
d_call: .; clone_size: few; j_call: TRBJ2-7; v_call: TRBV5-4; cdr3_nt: TGTGCCAGCAGCATACAGGGCGAGCAGTACTTC; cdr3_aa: CASSIQGEQYF
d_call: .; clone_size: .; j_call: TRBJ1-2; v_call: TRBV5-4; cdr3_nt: TGTGCCAGTACCCTGCAGGGGATACGGGGCGGCTACACCTTC; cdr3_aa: CASTLQGIRGGYTF